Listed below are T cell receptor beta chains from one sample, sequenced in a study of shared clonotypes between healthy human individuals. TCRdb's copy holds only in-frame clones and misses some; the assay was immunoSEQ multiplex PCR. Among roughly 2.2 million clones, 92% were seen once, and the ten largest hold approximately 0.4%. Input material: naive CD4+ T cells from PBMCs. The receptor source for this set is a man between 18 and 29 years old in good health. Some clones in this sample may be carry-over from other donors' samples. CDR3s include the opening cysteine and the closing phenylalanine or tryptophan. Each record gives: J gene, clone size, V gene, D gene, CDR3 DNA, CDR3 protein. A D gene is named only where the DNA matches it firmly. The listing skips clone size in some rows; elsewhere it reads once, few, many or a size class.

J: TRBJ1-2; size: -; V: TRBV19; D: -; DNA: TGTGCCAGTAGTATTACTCTTTCTGACTATGGCTACACCTTC; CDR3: CASSITLSDYGYTF
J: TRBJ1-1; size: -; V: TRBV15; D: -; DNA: TGTGCCACCAGCAGAGATATTAACCCGAACACTGAAGCTTTCTTT; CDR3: CATSRDINPNTEAFF
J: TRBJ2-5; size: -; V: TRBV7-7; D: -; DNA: TGTGCCAGCAGCTTATCCGGCGGACAAGAGACCCAGTACTTC; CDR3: CASSLSGGQETQYF
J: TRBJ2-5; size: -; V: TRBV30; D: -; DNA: TGTGCCTGGAGTAGGATCGCGGGGAAAGAGACCCAGTACTTC; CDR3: CAWSRIAGKETQYF
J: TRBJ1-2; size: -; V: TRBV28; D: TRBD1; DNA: TGTGCCAGCAGTCCGGGACAGGAGATTTATGGCTACACCTTC; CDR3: CASSPGQEIYGYTF
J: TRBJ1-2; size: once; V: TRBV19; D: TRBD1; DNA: TGTGCCAGTAGTATTGGCAGGGGGCGAGGCTATGGCTACACCTTC; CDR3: CASSIGRGRGYGYTF
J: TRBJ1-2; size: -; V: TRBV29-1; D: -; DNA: TGCAGCGTTGGTCTCGGCTACACCTTC; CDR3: CSVGLGYTF
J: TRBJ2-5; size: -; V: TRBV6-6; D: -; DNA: TGTGCCAGTCGTCAGGGTTTAGGGGAGACCCAGTACTTC; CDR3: CASRQGLGETQYF
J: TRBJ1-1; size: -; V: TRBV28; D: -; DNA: TGTGCCAGCACGTCCGACCCTCACACTGAAGCTTTCTTT; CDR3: CASTSDPHTEAFF
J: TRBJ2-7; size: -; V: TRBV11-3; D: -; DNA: TGTGCCAGCAGCTTCGGGCAGAACTACGAGCAGTACTTC; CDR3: CASSFGQNYEQYF
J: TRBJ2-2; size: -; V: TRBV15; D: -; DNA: TGTGCCACCAGCACCCGGAGGATCACCGGGGAGCTGTTTTTT; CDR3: CATSTRRITGELFF
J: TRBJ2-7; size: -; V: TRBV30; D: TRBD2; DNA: TGTGCCTGGGGATTAGCGGGAGGCCGCTACGAGCAGTACTTC; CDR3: CAWGLAGGRYEQYF
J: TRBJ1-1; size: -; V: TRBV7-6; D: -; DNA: TGTGCCAGCAGCTTAGGGACGAGGAGGGCAGGGGATGAAGCTTTCTTT; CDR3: CASSLGTRRAGDEAFF
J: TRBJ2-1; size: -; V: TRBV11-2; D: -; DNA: TGTGCCAGCAGCTGGGAGCTCAGCTCCTACAATGAGCAGTTCTTC; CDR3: CASSWELSSYNEQFF
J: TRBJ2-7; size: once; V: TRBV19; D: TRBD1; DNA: TGTGCCAGTAGTATAGGGGCCCCAGGGGGATACGAGCAGTACTTC; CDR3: CASSIGAPGGYEQYF
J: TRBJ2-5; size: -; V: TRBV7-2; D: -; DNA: TGTGCCAGCAGCTTAATTGCAGGGCCCCAAGAGACCCAGTACTTC; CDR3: CASSLIAGPQETQYF
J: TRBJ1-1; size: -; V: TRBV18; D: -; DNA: TGTGCCAGCTCACCCCCCACTGGGAAGAACACTGAAGCTTTCTTT; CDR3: CASSPPTGKNTEAFF
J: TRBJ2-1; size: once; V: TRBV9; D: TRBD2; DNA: TGTGCCAGCAGCGTAGTCCCAGCGGGAGGGTATAGTGAGCAGTTCTTC; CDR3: CASSVVPAGGYSEQFF
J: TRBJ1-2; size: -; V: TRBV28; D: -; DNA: TGTGCCAGCAGTTTCCCTACCAGCCAGGTCCCCCTCGGCTATGGCTACACCTTC; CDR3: CASSFPTSQVPLGYGYTF
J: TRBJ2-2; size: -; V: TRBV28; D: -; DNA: TGTGCCAGCAGCAGAGGGGCGTCTACCGGGGAGCTGTTTTTT; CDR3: CASSRGASTGELFF
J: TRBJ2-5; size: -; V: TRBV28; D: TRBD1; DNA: TGTGCCAGCAGTCAGCCGGGACAGGGAAAAGAGACCCAGTACTTC; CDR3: CASSQPGQGKETQYF
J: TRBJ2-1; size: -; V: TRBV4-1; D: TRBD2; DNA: TGCGCCAGCAGCCAAGATCCCCGTCGGGCTAGCGGGAGGGCGGATGAGCAGTTCTTC; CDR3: CASSQDPRRASGRADEQFF
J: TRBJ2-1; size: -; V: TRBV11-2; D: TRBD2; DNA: TGTGCCAGCAGCTTAGCCTCAGTGACTAGCTCTTTTACTTACAATGAGCAGTTCTTC; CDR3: CASSLASVTSSFTYNEQFF
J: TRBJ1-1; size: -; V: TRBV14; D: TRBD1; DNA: TGTGCCAGCAGCCCCCCTGCTGGGACAGGGATCATGAACACTGAAGCTTTCTTT; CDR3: CASSPPAGTGIMNTEAFF
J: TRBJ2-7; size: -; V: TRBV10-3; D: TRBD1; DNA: TGTGCCATCAGTCGGACAGGGGACTCCTACGAGCAGTACTTC; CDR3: CAISRTGDSYEQYF